Listed below are T cell receptor beta chains from one sample, sequenced in a study of cytomegalovirus exposure and HLA in healthy donors. Data came from immunoSEQ multiplex PCR; TCRdb stores just in-frame clones and leaves some out. The sample has tens of thousands of clones, about 68% seen once. The specimen sequenced was PBMCs. These TCRs come from a woman aged 50 to 65 in good health and CMV-seropositive. The CDR3 runs from the conserved cysteine through the conserved F or W. Fields, in order: J gene, D gene, V gene, clone size, CDR3 protein, CDR3 DNA. A D gene is named only where the DNA matches it firmly. Clone size is given for some rows only: seen once, a few or many times, or a class if the clone is expanded.

j_call: TRBJ2-2; d_call: TRBD2; v_call: TRBV11-2; clone_size: NA; cdr3_aa: CASSLDLLAGTGELFF; cdr3_nt: TGTGCCAGCAGCTTAGATCTATTAGCGGGGACCGGGGAGCTGTTTTTT
j_call: TRBJ2-1; d_call: NA; v_call: TRBV29-1; clone_size: NA; cdr3_aa: CSVGKQGPYNEQFF; cdr3_nt: TGCAGCGTCGGAAAACAGGGACCTTACAATGAGCAGTTCTTC
j_call: TRBJ1-5; d_call: TRBD1; v_call: TRBV30; clone_size: few; cdr3_aa: CAWSVGTGGSNQPQHF; cdr3_nt: TGTGCCTGGAGTGTAGGGACAGGGGGTAGCAATCAGCCCCAGCATTTT
j_call: TRBJ2-3; d_call: TRBD2; v_call: TRBV27; clone_size: few; cdr3_aa: CASSISSGADTQYF; cdr3_nt: TGTGCCAGCAGTATCTCTAGCGGGGCAGATACGCAGTATTTT
j_call: TRBJ2-1; d_call: NA; v_call: TRBV7-7; clone_size: NA; cdr3_aa: CASSLLGGEQFF; cdr3_nt: TGTGCTAGCAGCTTACTGGGGGGTGAGCAGTTCTTC
j_call: TRBJ2-2; d_call: NA; v_call: TRBV27; clone_size: NA; cdr3_aa: CASSSPGVNVGIRELFF; cdr3_nt: TGTGCCAGCAGTTCACCAGGGGTTAATGTGGGTATCAGGGAGCTGTTTTTT
j_call: TRBJ2-3; d_call: NA; v_call: TRBV11-2; clone_size: NA; cdr3_aa: CASSHLSGSGTDTQYF; cdr3_nt: TGTGCCAGCAGCCATCTGTCCGGGTCAGGGACAGATACGCAGTATTTT
j_call: TRBJ1-6; d_call: TRBD1; v_call: TRBV2; clone_size: NA; cdr3_aa: CASSSDRGLNSPLHF; cdr3_nt: TGTGCCAGCAGCTCTGACAGGGGCCTCAATTCACCCCTCCACTTT
j_call: TRBJ2-5; d_call: TRBD1; v_call: TRBV27; clone_size: once; cdr3_aa: CASSTGDRAGETQYF; cdr3_nt: TGTGCCAGCAGTACAGGGGACAGGGCTGGCGAGACCCAGTACTTC
j_call: TRBJ2-7; d_call: NA; v_call: TRBV4-1; clone_size: NA; cdr3_aa: CASSHRISYEQYF; cdr3_nt: TGCGCCAGCAGCCATCGAATCTCCTACGAGCAGTACTTC
j_call: TRBJ2-4; d_call: NA; v_call: TRBV28; clone_size: NA; cdr3_aa: CASRSGPPTIQSF; cdr3_nt: TGTGCCAGCAGGTCGGGTCCCCCAACGATTCAGTCCTTC
j_call: TRBJ1-4; d_call: TRBD1; v_call: TRBV7-2; clone_size: NA; cdr3_aa: CASSLKEGQGNEKLFF; cdr3_nt: TGTGCCAGCAGCTTAAAAGAGGGACAGGGTAATGAAAAACTGTTTTTT
j_call: TRBJ2-7; d_call: NA; v_call: TRBV28; clone_size: few; cdr3_aa: CASRTESSYEQYF; cdr3_nt: TGTGCCAGCAGGACAGAGAGCTCCTACGAGCAGTACTTC
j_call: TRBJ1-4; d_call: NA; v_call: TRBV18; clone_size: NA; cdr3_aa: CASSPVPATGQTANEKLFF; cdr3_nt: TGTGCCAGCTCACCCGTTCCGGCCACAGGGCAAACTGCTAATGAAAAACTGTTTTTT
j_call: TRBJ1-3; d_call: TRBD1; v_call: TRBV10-3; clone_size: NA; cdr3_aa: CAIKQGAGNTIYF; cdr3_nt: TGTGCCATCAAGCAGGGGGCCGGAAACACCATATATTTT
j_call: TRBJ1-3; d_call: NA; v_call: TRBV5-1; clone_size: NA; cdr3_aa: CASSLTHAGEGNTIYF; cdr3_nt: TGCGCCAGCAGCCTAACCCATGCAGGGGAAGGGAACACCATATATTTT
j_call: TRBJ2-1; d_call: TRBD1; v_call: TRBV6-5; clone_size: NA; cdr3_aa: CASRTRDRINNEQFF; cdr3_nt: TGTGCCAGCAGAACCCGGGACAGGATTAACAATGAGCAGTTCTTC
j_call: TRBJ1-6; d_call: NA; v_call: TRBV10-3; clone_size: NA; cdr3_aa: CAISGSGGQSSYNSPLHF; cdr3_nt: TGTGCCATCAGTGGATCGGGTGGCCAGAGCTCCTATAATTCACCCCTCCACTTT
j_call: TRBJ2-2; d_call: NA; v_call: TRBV9; clone_size: NA; cdr3_aa: CASRRAGITGELFF; cdr3_nt: TGTGCCAGCAGACGGGCAGGGATTACCGGGGAGCTGTTTTTT
j_call: TRBJ2-2; d_call: NA; v_call: TRBV15; clone_size: NA; cdr3_aa: CATSRDSDFGWTGELFF; cdr3_nt: TGTGCCACCAGCAGAGATAGTGACTTCGGATGGACCGGGGAGCTGTTTTTT
j_call: TRBJ2-3; d_call: NA; v_call: TRBV19; clone_size: few; cdr3_aa: CASSIDLGDTDTQYF; cdr3_nt: TGTGCCAGTAGTATAGATCTCGGGGACACAGATACGCAGTATTTT
j_call: TRBJ2-1; d_call: NA; v_call: TRBV7-7; clone_size: once; cdr3_aa: CASSLRQGLNNEQFF; cdr3_nt: TGTGCCAGCAGCCTCAGACAGGGACTGAACAATGAGCAGTTCTTC
j_call: TRBJ2-2; d_call: NA; v_call: TRBV2; clone_size: NA; cdr3_aa: CASSPTPRELFF; cdr3_nt: TGTGCCAGCAGTCCCACTCCCAGGGAGCTGTTTTTT
j_call: TRBJ2-3; d_call: TRBD1; v_call: TRBV7-3; clone_size: NA; cdr3_aa: CASSLWGQGYLDTQYF; cdr3_nt: TGTGCCAGCAGCTTATGGGGACAGGGTTATTTAGATACGCAGTATTTT
j_call: TRBJ1-1; d_call: NA; v_call: TRBV21-1; clone_size: NA; cdr3_aa: CASSKRLRGNTEAFF; cdr3_nt: TGTGCCAGCAGCAAACGGTTGCGAGGGAACACTGAAGCTTTCTTT
j_call: TRBJ2-5; d_call: TRBD1; v_call: TRBV18; clone_size: NA; cdr3_aa: CASSPARGPLDWVSDF; cdr3_nt: TGTGCCAGCTCACCAGCCAGGGGGCCATTGGATTGGGTTTCGGACTTC
j_call: TRBJ1-5; d_call: NA; v_call: TRBV28; clone_size: NA; cdr3_aa: CASIPGPRIGPQHF; cdr3_nt: TGTGCCAGCATCCCCGGTCCCCGCATCGGGCCCCAGCATTTT
j_call: TRBJ1-2; d_call: NA; v_call: TRBV28; clone_size: few; cdr3_aa: CASSLNQGGGYTF; cdr3_nt: TGTGCCAGCAGTTTAAATCAAGGCGGTGGCTACACCTTC
j_call: TRBJ2-3; d_call: TRBD2; v_call: TRBV27; clone_size: NA; cdr3_aa: CASSLGLAGGGLSDTQYF; cdr3_nt: TGTGCCAGCAGTTTAGGCCTAGCGGGGGGCGGGTTATCAGATACGCAGTATTTT
j_call: TRBJ1-1; d_call: NA; v_call: TRBV6-1; clone_size: NA; cdr3_aa: CASSGGTVNTEAFF; cdr3_nt: TGTGCCAGCAGTGGCGGGACGGTGAACACTGAAGCTTTCTTT
j_call: TRBJ2-7; d_call: TRBD1; v_call: TRBV11-2; clone_size: NA; cdr3_aa: CASSPRDRALYEQYF; cdr3_nt: TGTGCCAGCAGCCCCCGGGACAGGGCTTTATACGAGCAGTACTTC